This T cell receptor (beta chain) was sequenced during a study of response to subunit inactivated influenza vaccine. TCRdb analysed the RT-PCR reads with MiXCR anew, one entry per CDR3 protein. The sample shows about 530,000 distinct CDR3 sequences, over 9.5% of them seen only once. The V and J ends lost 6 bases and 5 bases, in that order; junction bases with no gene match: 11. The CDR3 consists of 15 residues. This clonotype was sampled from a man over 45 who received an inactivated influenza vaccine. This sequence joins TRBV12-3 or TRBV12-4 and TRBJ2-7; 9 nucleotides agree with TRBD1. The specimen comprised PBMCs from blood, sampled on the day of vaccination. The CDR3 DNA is TGTGCCAGCAGCTACCCGGAACAGGGGGCCCACGAGCAGTACTTC. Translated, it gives CASSYPEQGAHEQYF.